The 32 T cell receptor beta chains reported below all come from one sample, sequenced in a study of blood T cell repertoires in COVID-19. The table came from immunoSEQ multiplex PCR; TCRdb's copy has only in-frame clones and leaves some out. The sample records around 310,000 clones, around 92% being singletons. Sequenced: PBMCs or T cells enriched from blood (not recorded which). The receptors originated from a woman aged 30 to 39 who had recovered from COVID-19.

The chain has TRBV12-5 and TRBJ2-2, with a possible D match to TRBD2 (5 bases). The V and J ends lost 3 bases and 7 bases respectively, with 9 bases between them. Germline V gene data show CDR1 as LGHNT and CDR2 as FRNRAP. The CDR3 loop spans 13 amino acids. CDR3 protein: CASGFERHGELFF. CDR3 coding DNA: TGTGCTAGTGGTTTCGAGCGGCACGGGGAGCTGTTTTTT.

This clone was seen just once. The chain couples TRBV5-6 to TRBJ2-6; tentative D call: TRBD1 (6 bases). V lost 1 base and J 1 base, leaving 6 bases between the germline ends. Germline-derived CDR1 and CDR2 are SGHDT and YYEEEE. CDR3 length: 15 residues. DNA of the CDR3: TGTGCCAGCAGCTTGACAGGGTCTGGGGCCAACGTCCTGACTTTC. It yields the protein CASSLTGSGANVLTF.

This chain joins TRBV3-1 (or the pseudogene TRBV3-2) and TRBJ1-6, with D maybe TRBD1 (5 bases). CDR3 length: 17 residues. Germline CDR1 is LGHDT and CDR2 is YNNKEL (reference sequence). The V and J ends lost 3 bases and 4 bases respectively, with 16 bases between them. CDR3 amino acids: CASSHYSGGLYNSPLHF. DNA for the CDR3: TGTGCCAGCAGCCACTACTCCGGGGGACTTTATAATTCACCCCTCCACTTT.

The chain recombines TRBV25-1 with TRBJ1-1; D may be TRBD1 (5 bases). Trimming took 3 bases from V and 5 from J, leaving 7 bases between them. CDR1 is MGHDK and CDR2 is SYGVNS in the germline V gene. The CDR3 totals 12 residues. The CDR3 DNA is TGTGCCAGCAGTGATCAGGGTACTGAAGCTTTCTTT. Translated: CASSDQGTEAFF.

The gene calls are TRBV7-2 and TRBJ2-7, with D possibly matching TRBD1 (6 bases). CDR1 is SGHTA and CDR2 is FQGNSA in the germline V gene. The CDR3 sequence is 13 residues long. V gave up 3 bases and J gave up 11 bases, with 17 bases separating them. CDR3 in DNA: TGTGCCAGCAGCTTCCCTAAAGGGGGAGAGGAGTACTTC. Protein product: CASSFPKGGEEYF.

The CDR3 sequence: CASSPRAVMGTGELFF. The CDR3 DNA reads TGTGCCAGCAGCCCCAGGGCGGTGATGGGCACCGGGGAGCTGTTTTTT. The rearrangement joins TRBV3-1 (or the pseudogene TRBV3-2) to TRBJ2-2, with D possibly being TRBD1 (5 bases). The V end was cut by 4 bases, the J end by 4 bases, with 16 bases between. The germline CDR1 and CDR2 sequences are LGHDT and YNNKEL (reference sequence). The CDR3 sequence is 16 residues long.

The V call is TRBV7-2, the J call TRBJ2-7, with D uncertain. The CDR3 loop spans 15 amino acids. Trimming cost V 0 bases and J 2 bases, with 11 bases left between them. Germline values: CDR1 SGHTA, CDR2 FQGNSA. CDR3 DNA: TGTGCCAGCAGCTTAGCTCTAGGTTGGGCCTACGAGCAGTACTTC. Translated, it gives CASSLALGWAYEQYF.

There are a few counts of this clone. This chain uses TRBV29-1 with TRBJ1-4; 8 positions match TRBD1. Unmatched junction bases numbered 10, after V lost 5 bases and J lost 8 bases. This CDR3 region has 14 residues. Germline CDR1 is SQVTM and CDR2 is ANQGSEA. The CDR3 DNA reads TGCAGCGTTCCCTCAGATGGACAGGGAGAAAAACTGTTTTTT. This sequence encodes CSVPSDGQGEKLFF.

V gene TRBV2 combines with J gene TRBJ2-3; a weak D match, TRBD2 (5 bases). CDR1 SNHLY and CDR2 FYNNEI come from the germline V gene. Between the trimmed V and J ends, which lost 8 bases and 2 bases, there was a span of 14 bases. There are 14 residues in the CDR3. The CDR3 sequence is CASPRRTYTDTQYF. The CDR3 region has the DNA TGTGCCAGCCCCCGCCGGACTTACACAGATACGCAGTATTTT.

V and J are TRBV30 and TRBJ2-1; D gene ambiguous. Trimming cost V 2 bases and J 6 bases, with 11 bases left between them. From germline, CDR1 is GTSNPN and CDR2 SVGIG (reference sequence). The CDR3 has 13 amino acids. The CDR3 spells CAWSLDSVNEQFF. For the CDR3, the DNA is TGTGCCTGGAGTCTCGACTCGGTCAATGAGCAGTTCTTC.

J is TRBJ2-6 and V is TRBV28; D may be TRBD2 (6 bases). Trimming left V 2 bases short and J 2 bases short, with 7 bases between. Germline CDR1 and CDR2: MDHEN and SYDVKM. This CDR3 is built from 15 residues. The CDR3 is CASSLGGTGANVLTF. In DNA form, the CDR3 reads TGTGCCAGCAGTTTAGGGGGGACTGGGGCCAACGTCCTGACTTTC.

The CDR3 region is CASSLTTDTEAFF. The CDR3 coding sequence is TGTGCCAGCAGCTTGACGACAGACACTGAAGCTTTCTTT. This sequence joins TRBV7-9 and TRBJ1-1, with D tentatively TRBD1 (5 bases). The V gene's germline CDR1 is SEHNR and CDR2 FQNEAQ (reference sequence). This CDR3 comprises 13 residues. The V end was cut by 3 bases, the J end by 3 bases, with 8 bases between.

This clone was observed a single time. This chain uses TRBV29-1 with TRBJ2-7; 8 bases line up with TRBD1. This CDR3 has 12 amino acids. Losses at the gene ends were 7 bases for V and 1 base for J; bases not matched to a gene: 3. CDR1 and CDR2 (germline): SQVTM, ANQGSEA. The chain's CDR3 is CSAGQGSYEQYF. The CDR3 DNA reads as TGCAGCGCCGGACAGGGATCCTACGAGCAGTACTTC.

This chain connects TRBV9 to TRBJ2-1, with 10 bases fitting TRBD2. V trimming: 3 bases; J trimming: 4 bases; junction bases outside the gene matches: 4. This CDR3 region has 15 residues. Germline CDR1 and CDR2: SGDLS and YYNGEE. The CDR3 nucleotides are TGTGCCAGCAGCGGTACTAGCGGGGATTACAATGAGCAGTTCTTC. Amino acids: CASSGTSGDYNEQFF.

The J gene is TRBJ2-1, the V gene TRBV7-2, with 10 nucleotides matching TRBD1. The CDR3 loop spans 15 amino acids. Per the germline V gene, CDR1 is SGHTA and CDR2 is FQGNSA. Trimming removed 5 bases from V and 7 bases from J; junction bases left unmatched: 8. The CDR3 loop reads CASSTIRDRGNEQFF. In nucleotides, the CDR3 is TGTGCCAGCAGCACAATTCGGGACAGGGGAAATGAGCAGTTCTTC.

The chain uses TRBV5-1 and TRBJ1-1; D gene unclear. The V end lost 2 bases, the J end lost 3 bases, and 14 bases lay between the germline ends. Germline values: CDR1 SGHRS, CDR2 YFSETQ. This CDR3 spans 15 amino acids. The DNA of the CDR3 is TGCGCCAGCAGCTTAATTAATCTCGGTGACACTGAAGCTTTCTTT. This sequence encodes CASSLINLGDTEAFF.

J is TRBJ2-5 and V is TRBV6-1; D is possibly TRBD1 (6 bases). The ends were cut back, 3 bases at V and 4 bases at J, with 12 bases in the middle. CDR3 length: 14 amino acids. The germline V gene encodes CDR1 MNHNS and CDR2 SASEGT. The CDR3 DNA is TGTGCCAGCAGTGACCAGGGGCAGGCAGAGACCCAGTACTTC. Encoded protein: CASSDQGQAETQYF.

The V and J genes are TRBV4-2 and TRBJ2-1; TRBD2 aligns across 10 bases. The CDR3 consists of 20 residues. Germline CDR1 LGHNA, CDR2 YNFKEQ. V lost 0 bases and J lost 5; bases outside the gene matches: 16. CDR3 loop: CASSQEPGTSVFYTDNEQFF. CDR3 bases: TGTGCCAGCAGCCAAGAACCAGGGACTAGCGTCTTCTACACCGACAATGAGCAGTTCTTC.

This chain uses TRBV9 with TRBJ1-6; 8 bases are a match to TRBD1. V lost 4 bases, J lost 0 bases, and 9 bases stayed unmatched. Germline V gene sequence: CDR1 SGDLS, CDR2 YYNGEE. The CDR3 runs 18 residues. The CDR3 DNA is TGTGCCAGCAGCTCACAGGGGGTTTCGAGCTCCTATAATTCACCCCTCCACTTT. Its protein product is CASSSQGVSSSYNSPLHF.

The chain joins TRBV4-3 to TRBJ2-2, with 9 bases that match TRBD1. The V gene end was trimmed by 2 bases and the J gene end by 2 bases; junction bases not matched to a gene: 0. The CDR3 has 15 residues. Germline V gene lookup returns CDR1 LGHNA and CDR2 YSLEER. The CDR3, as DNA: TGCGCCAGCAGCCAAACAGGGGGCAACACCGGGGAGCTGTTTTTT. It codes for CASSQTGGNTGELFF.

The rearrangement uses TRBV27 and TRBJ2-7; maybe TRBD2 (5 bases). Trimming left V 5 bases short and J 5 bases short, with 10 bases between. Germline V gene data show CDR1 as MNHEY and CDR2 as SMNVEV (reference sequence). The CDR3 extends over 12 amino acids. CDR3 nucleotides: TGTGCCAGCAGTCAAACCGGGAACGAGCAGTACTTC. The encoded protein is CASSQTGNEQYF.

The CDR3: CASGGSGNTIYF. The CDR3, as DNA: TGTGCCAGCGGAGGGTCTGGAAACACCATATATTTT. The chain has TRBV7-9 and TRBJ1-3; D is unclear. Per germline, CDR1 SEHNR and CDR2 FQNEAQ (reference sequence). CDR3 length: 12 amino acids. V was clipped by 8 bases and J by 1 base, with 6 bases between them. Based on the CDR3 plus reference TRBV7-9 and TRBJ1-3, the full variable domain is DTGVSQNPRHKITKRGQNVTFRCDPISEHNRLYWYRQTLGQGPEFLTYFQNEAQLEKSRLLSDRFSAERPKGSFSTLEIQRTEQGDSAMYLCASGGSGNTIYFGEGSWLTVV.

The chain uses TRBV5-4 and TRBJ2-1; TRBD2 agrees at 9 bases. V lost 4 bases, J lost 2 bases, and 13 bases stayed unmatched. Germline lookup yields CDR1 SGHNT and CDR2 YYREEE (reference sequence). This CDR3 has 18 residues. The CDR3 here is CASSGPTNSGRPYNEQFF. CDR3 nucleotide sequence: TGTGCCAGCAGCGGCCCGACCAATAGCGGGAGACCCTACAATGAGCAGTTCTTC. The whole variable domain, remainder taken from reference TRBV5-4 and TRBJ2-1, is ETGVTQSPTHLIKTRGQQVTLRCSSQSGHNTVSWYQQALGQGPQFIFQYYREEENGRGNFPPRFSGLQFPNYSSELNVNALELDDSALYLCASSGPTNSGRPYNEQFFGPGTRLTVL.

V is TRBV19 and J is TRBJ1-2; 9 bases align to TRBD1. The CDR3 is 14 residues long. CDR1 is LNHDA, CDR2 SQIVND, per germline (reference sequence). With 6 bases clipped from V and 8 bases from J, the junction kept 10 bases outside the gene matches. The CDR3 bases are TGTGCCAGTAGCCCCGGACAGGGGAGTCGCGGCTACACCTTC. Translating gives CASSPGQGSRGYTF.

V usage is TRBV2 and J usage is TRBJ1-6, with 8 nucleotides matching TRBD1. Germline V gives CDR1 SNHLY, CDR2 FYNNEI. Trimming cost V 4 bases and J 4 bases; bases outside gene matches: 12. The CDR3 sequence is 18 residues long. The CDR3: CASSASPGQGAYNSPLHF. The CDR3 DNA sequence: TGTGCCAGCAGTGCCTCACCAGGACAGGGCGCTTATAATTCACCCCTCCACTTT.

This rearrangement joins TRBV27 to TRBJ2-2; 12 bases align to TRBD2. Germline V gene sequence: CDR1 MNHEY, CDR2 SMNVEV (reference sequence). V was pared by 6 bases and J by 7 bases, with 12 bases of the junction left unmatched. This CDR3 spans 17 amino acids. The chain's CDR3 is CASSLSLAGGYGGELFF. CDR3 coding DNA: TGTGCCAGCAGCCTCTCTCTAGCGGGAGGGTATGGCGGGGAGCTGTTTTTT.

This clone was counted a single time. The rearrangement uses TRBV15 and TRBJ2-7; 7 bases line up with TRBD2. Germline CDR1 reads LNHNV; CDR2 reads YYDKDF (reference sequence). This CDR3 region has 16 residues. J gave up 0 bases and V 5 bases, and 10 bases lay outside the gene matches. The CDR3 spells CATSSLVGLVSYEQYF. The CDR3 DNA reads as TGTGCCACCAGCTCCCTTGTAGGACTAGTCTCCTACGAGCAGTACTTC.

The V gene is TRBV4-1, the J gene TRBJ1-1; D is perhaps TRBD1 (5 bases). CDR1 and CDR2 from the germline V gene are MGHRA and YSYEKL. Trimming removed 2 bases from V and 7 bases from J, with 11 bases in between. The CDR3 totals 13 residues. This CDR3 is CASSQTPGYEAFF. CDR3 DNA: TGCGCCAGCAGCCAAACCCCAGGGTATGAAGCTTTCTTT.

This chain connects TRBV6-5 to TRBJ1-2; TRBD1 matches 9 bases. The germline gives CDR1 MNHEY, CDR2 SVGAGI. Trimming removed 4 bases from V and 2 bases from J; junction bases left unmatched: 5. This CDR3 is 15 amino acids long. This CDR3 reads CASSLQGAENYGYTF. The CDR3 DNA sequence: TGTGCCAGCAGTTTACAGGGGGCTGAAAACTATGGCTACACCTTC.

This clone occurred a few times. The chain is built from TRBV30 and TRBJ1-1; D is unresolved. Germline assignment: CDR1 GTSNPN and CDR2 SVGIG (reference sequence). The V end was cut by 2 bases, the J end by 1 base, with 5 bases between. The CDR3 consists of 12 residues. The DNA of the CDR3 is TGTGCCTGGAGTTCCTCGAACACTGAAGCTTTCTTT. Its translation is CAWSSSNTEAFF.

The chain employs TRBV20-1 and TRBJ1-2; D is unresolved. The CDR3 covers 11 residues. V gave up 4 bases and J gave up 4 bases, with 7 bases separating them. Germline CDR1 is DFQATT and CDR2 is SNEGSKA (reference sequence). The DNA of the CDR3 is TGCAGTGCTAATATGGCCTATGGCTACACCTTC. This gives the protein CSANMAYGYTF.

This clone was recorded only once. This CDR3 is CASSLAFLEGYTF. The CDR3 region has the DNA TGTGCCAGCAGCTTAGCGTTCCTGGAGGGCTACACCTTC. The chain has TRBV7-2 and TRBJ1-2; no definite D call. This CDR3 is 13 amino acids long. Germline V gene sequence: CDR1 SGHTA, CDR2 FQGNSA. With 0 bases removed from V and 8 bases from J, the gap between germline ends came to 10 bases.